The clone carrying this T cell receptor (beta chain) has a handful of counts. Its antigen is still unknown. This sample is drawn from a study of cytomegalovirus exposure and HLA in healthy donors. Looking at the study overall: Previous work identified 120 million or so unique TCR beta sequences from roughly 180 million T cells. Study-level points and caveats: Because they were indistinguishable, some V segments, including TRBV6-2 and TRBV6-3, were excluded.

With 60 Vbeta and 13 Jbeta primers, the PCR was carried out. The table came from immunoSEQ multiplex PCR; TCRdb's copy has only in-frame clones and leaves some out. The sample includes about 100,000 clones, 55% to 85% of them seen just once. Germline loops: CDR1 LNHNV, CDR2 YYDKDF (reference sequence). V shed 8 bases and J 5 bases; nucleotides not matched to a gene: 1. This CDR3 spans 12 amino acids. Sequencing was performed on PBMCs. J is TRBJ1-5 and V is TRBV15; TRBD1 aligns across 9 bases. This sequence was found in a young man in good health and CMV-seronegative. The CDR3 loop reads CATRTGDQPQHF. CDR3 in DNA: TGTGCCACCCGGACAGGGGATCAGCCCCAGCATTTT.